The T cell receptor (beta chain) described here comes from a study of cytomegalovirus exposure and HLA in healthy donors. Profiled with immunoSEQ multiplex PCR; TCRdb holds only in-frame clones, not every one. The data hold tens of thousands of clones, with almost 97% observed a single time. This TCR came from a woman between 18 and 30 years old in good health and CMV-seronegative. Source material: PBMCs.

In DNA form, the CDR3 reads TGCGCCAGCAGCTTGGGGGGGGGCGAGACCCAGTACTTC. This sequence encodes CASSLGGGETQYF. This sequence joins TRBV5-1 and TRBJ2-5; possibly TRBD2 for D (7 bases). The CDR3 spans 13 residues. V was shortened by 0 bases and J by 5 bases, with 8 bases between the two germline ends. Per germline, CDR1 SGHRS and CDR2 YFSETQ.